A selection of T cell receptor beta chains follows, all from one sample in a study of cytomegalovirus exposure and HLA in healthy donors. The assay was immunoSEQ multiplex PCR, and TCRdb's table has in-frame clones only and misses some. Among 80,000 to 130,000 clones, about three quarters were seen once, and the ten largest hold around 14%. Sequenced: PBMCs. These receptors were obtained from a male donor in good health and CMV-seropositive. The CDR3 runs from the conserved cysteine through the conserved F or W. Fields, in order: V gene, D gene, clone size, J gene, CDR3 protein, CDR3 DNA. D genes are given only for firm matches. Clone size is stated in some rows and not others, as once, few, many or a class when expanded.

v_gene: TRBV29-1; d_gene: NA; abundance: NA; j_gene: TRBJ1-2; CDR3aa: CSVAGGDYGYTF; CDR3nt: TGCAGCGTTGCGGGAGGAGACTATGGCTACACCTTC
v_gene: TRBV6-1; d_gene: TRBD1; abundance: NA; j_gene: TRBJ1-4; CDR3aa: CASRRQGARKLFF; CDR3nt: TGTGCCAGCAGAAGACAGGGGGCTAGAAAACTGTTTTTT
v_gene: TRBV4-2; d_gene: NA; abundance: NA; j_gene: TRBJ1-1; CDR3aa: CASSQSPGFNTEAFF; CDR3nt: TGTGCCAGCAGCCAGTCCCCGGGGTTCAACACTGAAGCTTTCTTT
v_gene: TRBV7-2; d_gene: NA; abundance: few; j_gene: TRBJ2-1; CDR3aa: CASSLGPPSNEQFF; CDR3nt: TGTGCCAGCAGCTTAGGGCCTCCCTCCAATGAGCAGTTCTTC
v_gene: TRBV6-5; d_gene: TRBD1; abundance: NA; j_gene: TRBJ1-1; CDR3aa: CASSYSGGAETEAFF; CDR3nt: TGTGCCAGCAGTTATTCAGGGGGCGCCGAAACTGAAGCTTTCTTT
v_gene: TRBV2; d_gene: NA; abundance: NA; j_gene: TRBJ1-2; CDR3aa: CASTGDYGYTF; CDR3nt: TGTGCCAGCACAGGGGACTATGGCTACACCTTC
v_gene: TRBV7-8; d_gene: TRBD1; abundance: NA; j_gene: TRBJ1-2; CDR3aa: CASSPGRGDRGYTF; CDR3nt: TGTGCCAGCAGCCCGGGCAGGGGGGACAGGGGCTACACCTTC
v_gene: TRBV19; d_gene: NA; abundance: NA; j_gene: TRBJ1-5; CDR3aa: CASSPMGGQHSNQPQHF; CDR3nt: TGTGCCAGTAGCCCCATGGGGGGGCAGCATAGCAATCAGCCCCAGCATTTT
v_gene: TRBV10-3; d_gene: NA; abundance: NA; j_gene: TRBJ1-1; CDR3aa: CAISEGGRPEAFF; CDR3nt: TGTGCCATCAGTGAGGGGGGCCGCCCTGAAGCTTTCTTT
v_gene: TRBV9; d_gene: NA; abundance: NA; j_gene: TRBJ1-6; CDR3aa: CASSEGLRAYSPLHF; CDR3nt: TGTGCCAGCAGCGAGGGGCTCCGGGCCTATTCACCCCTCCACTTT
v_gene: TRBV7-3; d_gene: TRBD1; abundance: NA; j_gene: TRBJ2-7; CDR3aa: CASSPKDRASYEQYF; CDR3nt: TGTGCCAGCAGCCCAAAAGACAGGGCCAGCTACGAGCAGTACTTC
v_gene: TRBV10-3; d_gene: NA; abundance: NA; j_gene: TRBJ1-4; CDR3aa: CAISRRREEEKLFF; CDR3nt: TGTGCCATCTCGAGAAGGAGGGAGGAGGAAAAACTGTTTTTT
v_gene: TRBV7-9; d_gene: NA; abundance: NA; j_gene: TRBJ2-7; CDR3aa: CASSPTDRFPYEQYF; CDR3nt: TGTGCCAGCAGCCCTACTGACAGGTTCCCCTACGAGCAGTACTTC
v_gene: TRBV2; d_gene: NA; abundance: NA; j_gene: TRBJ2-2; CDR3aa: CASRPSRRLGELFF; CDR3nt: TGTGCCAGCAGACCCTCCCGGCGGCTTGGGGAGCTGTTTTTT
v_gene: TRBV5-1; d_gene: TRBD2; abundance: NA; j_gene: TRBJ2-3; CDR3aa: CASSLNGLAGAQISTDTQYF; CDR3nt: TGCGCCAGCAGCTTGAACGGACTAGCGGGGGCCCAGATTTCCACAGATACGCAGTATTTT
v_gene: TRBV6-5; d_gene: NA; abundance: once; j_gene: TRBJ2-3; CDR3aa: CASGRLPTATQYF; CDR3nt: TGTGCCAGCGGCAGACTACCCACAGCTACGCAGTATTTT